The 32 T cell receptor beta chains below all came from one sample that was sequenced in a study of identical twins (dated by TCRdb to the mid-2010s). The method was 5' RACE. Sequencing relied on an Illumina HiSeq 2000. TCRdb reran the public reads through fastp at Q25 and MiXCR, keeping productive beta chains. For every CDR3 protein sequence, its rows merge into one entry that carries the most common genes and DNA. This sample holds about 690,000 distinct CDR3 sequences; roughly 6.2% were observed only once. The ten largest clonotypes hold about 2% of the sample. Sequencing was performed on naive T cells sorted from blood. The cell subset or site label here, explained by the study, means: cells isolated with a human naive T-cell isolation kit. All receptors come from a man aged 18 to 35 in good health.

This clonotype came up many times. The chain's CDR3 is CASSPQGGSNQPQHF. The CDR3 nucleotides are TGTGCCAGCAGCCCCCAGGGAGGGAGCAATCAGCCCCAGCATTTT. The chain couples TRBV28 to TRBJ1-5, with TRBD1 as a possible D gene (5 bases). Germline lookup yields CDR1 MDHEN and CDR2 SYDVKM. This CDR3 region has 15 residues. The V end was cut by 6 bases, the J end by 1 base, with 13 bases between.

In this sample, this clonotype turned up a few times. The V call is TRBV29-1, the J call TRBJ1-1; a possible D gene is TRBD1 (6 bases). Germline CDR1 and CDR2: SQVTM and ANQGSEA. The CDR3 runs to 12 residues. V was clipped by 7 bases and J by 1 base, with 10 bases between them. Here the CDR3 DNA reads TGCAGCGGCACAGGGAGGAACACTGAAGCTTTCTTT. It translates to CSGTGRNTEAFF.

This clonotype appeared many times. V and J are TRBV3-1 and TRBJ2-6; D is unclear. Trimming left V 0 bases short and J 2 bases short, with 8 bases between. CDR3 length: 16 amino acids. CDR1 LGHDT and CDR2 YNNKEL come from the germline V gene (reference sequence). CDR3 nucleotides: TGTGCCAGCAGCCAAGAAAGAGGAGCTGGGGCCAACGTCCTGACTTTC. Protein product: CASSQERGAGANVLTF.

This clonotype has more than one count but fewer than ten. The rearrangement uses TRBV6-6 and TRBJ2-7; no firm D call. This CDR3 is built from 12 residues. The V end was cut by 4 bases, the J end by 6 bases, with 10 bases between. The germline V gene encodes CDR1 MNHNY and CDR2 SVGAGI (reference sequence). DNA of the CDR3: TGTGCCAGCAGTTTAACTTACTCCGAGCAGTACTTC. Residues: CASSLTYSEQYF.

At least ten counts were recorded for this clonotype. The gene calls are TRBV24-1 and TRBJ2-1, with no clear D. This CDR3 has 13 amino acids. CDR1 and CDR2 from the germline V gene are KGHDR and SFDVKD. Between the trimmed V and J ends, which lost 4 bases and 7 bases, there was a span of 10 bases. CDR3 region: CATSETQWNEQFF. CDR3 DNA: TGTGCCACCAGTGAAACACAGTGGAATGAGCAGTTCTTC.

This clonotype was counted at least ten times. The CDR3 DNA is TGCGCCAGCAGCCAGGGGGAAGCCTACAATGAGCAGTTCTTC. Translating it yields CASSQGEAYNEQFF. The rearrangement uses TRBV4-1 and TRBJ2-1; either TRBD1 or TRBD2 may fit D (5 bases each). This CDR3 comprises 14 residues. Trimming shortened V by 3 bases and J by 2 bases, and 8 bases separated the two germline ends. Germline V gives CDR1 MGHRA, CDR2 YSYEKL.

This clonotype appeared many times. V gene TRBV20-1 combines with J gene TRBJ2-5; D perhaps matches TRBD2 (5 bases). Germline values: CDR1 DFQATT, CDR2 SNEGSKA (reference sequence). CDR3 length: 14 residues. V was cut by 4 bases and J by 7 bases, with 19 bases left in between. DNA for the CDR3: TGCAGTGCTACCGCCACGCTAGTAGGAGGGACCCAGTACTTC. It codes for CSATATLVGGTQYF.

This clonotype was counted a few times. J is TRBJ1-3 and V is TRBV12-3 or TRBV12-4; D gene uncertain. This CDR3 has 17 residues. V was trimmed by 7 bases and J by 4 bases, leaving 23 bases between them. The CDR3 loop is CASINLRSSVWGNTIYF. CDR3 nucleotide sequence: TGTGCCAGCATCAACCTTAGGAGCAGTGTGTGGGGAAACACCATATATTTT.

This clonotype was counted ten times or more. CDR3 residues: CASKRGQVGNSPLHF. For the CDR3, the DNA is TGTGCCAGCAAGAGGGGGCAGGTGGGAAATTCACCCCTCCACTTT. The J gene is TRBJ1-6, the V gene TRBV2, with 7 nucleotides matching TRBD1. The CDR3 sequence is 15 residues long. Trimming at V came to 7 bases and at J to 7 bases, leaving 10 bases not matched to a gene. Germline values: CDR1 SNHLY, CDR2 FYNNEI.

Many counts were recorded for this clonotype. V and J are TRBV4-2 and TRBJ2-1; D unclear. The CDR3 is 17 amino acids. In germline, CDR1 is LGHNA, CDR2 YNFKEQ. The V end lost 4 bases, the J end lost 0 bases, and 16 bases lay between the germline ends. This chain's CDR3 is CASSPLLDAFSYNEQFF. CDR3 bases: TGTGCCAGCAGCCCCCTATTGGACGCCTTCTCCTACAATGAGCAGTTCTTC.

This clonotype was seen a handful of times. This sequence joins TRBV11-2 and TRBJ2-3; 7 nucleotides agree with TRBD2. The CDR3 runs 18 residues. CDR1 and CDR2 from the germline V gene are SGHAT and FQNNGV. V was pared by 1 base and J by 0 bases, with 10 bases of the junction left unmatched. The CDR3 nucleotides read TGTGCCAGCAGCTTAGGCCGTACTAGCGTATCTAGCACAGATACGCAGTATTTT. Translating gives CASSLGRTSVSSTDTQYF.

This clonotype was observed many times. The gene calls are TRBV20-1 and TRBJ2-2, with D possibly TRBD1 on 5 matching bases. The V end was cut by 6 bases, the J end by 0 bases, with 14 bases between. Germline CDR1 reads DFQATT; CDR2 reads SNEGSKA (reference sequence). This CDR3 is 15 amino acids long. In DNA, the CDR3 is TGCAGTGCCAGTGGGGCTCTAACGAACACCGGGGAGCTGTTTTTT. This encodes CSASGALTNTGELFF.

This chain uses TRBV7-9 with TRBJ2-5; weak D call: TRBD1 (6 bases). V lost 7 bases and J lost 6, with 15 bases in between. Germline V gene data show CDR1 as SEHNR and CDR2 as FQNEAQ (reference sequence). The CDR3 has 13 amino acids. The DNA for the CDR3 is TGTGCCAGCACAGGCAGGGGATCGAAGACCCAGTACTTC. It yields the protein CASTGRGSKTQYF.

This clonotype was seen repeatedly, ten times or more. The V call is TRBV12-3 or TRBV12-4, the J call TRBJ1-5; a possible D gene is TRBD1 (5 bases). The germline V and J ends were trimmed by 3 bases and 2 bases, with 14 bases remaining between them. CDR3 length: 16 residues. The CDR3 DNA sequence: TGTGCCAGCAGTTTGTCAGGGAGTAGCGGCAATCAGCCCCAGCATTTT. It is translated as CASSLSGSSGNQPQHF.

This clonotype appeared many times. This chain links TRBV12-3 or TRBV12-4 with TRBJ1-1, with TRBD1 matching 8 bases. The CDR3 length is 11 residues. The junction had 2 bases not matched to a gene; V was cut back by 6 bases and J by 8 bases. DNA of the CDR3: TGTGCCAGCAGCAGGGACAGGGAAGCTTTCTTT. It yields the protein CASSRDREAFF.

At least ten counts were recorded for this clonotype. The chain links TRBV20-1 to TRBJ2-1; D call uncertain. CDR1 and CDR2 (germline): DFQATT, SNEGSKA (reference sequence). V was pared by 5 bases and J by 5 bases, with 13 bases between. This CDR3 has 13 residues. The CDR3 region has the DNA TGCAGTGCTCCCCGGGCGGAAGACAATGAGCAGTTCTTC. Translation gives CSAPRAEDNEQFF.

This clonotype came up many times. This chain links TRBV20-1 with TRBJ2-7; the D call may be TRBD1 or TRBD2 (5 bases each). The CDR3 covers 12 residues. Germline loops: CDR1 DFQATT, CDR2 SNEGSKA (reference sequence). V lost 6 bases and J lost 6, with 15 bases in between. CDR3 nucleotides: TGCAGTGCCCCCGTGGGGGTTAGCGAGCAGTACTTC. This translates into CSAPVGVSEQYF.

At least ten counts were recorded for this clonotype. The chain uses TRBV9 and TRBJ2-7, with D possibly being TRBD1 (7 bases). V was trimmed by 4 bases and J by 5 bases, leaving 13 bases between them. The CDR3 contains 13 residues. Germline CDR1 and CDR2: SGDLS and YYNGEE. The CDR3 DNA sequence: TGTGCCAGCAGCTTCAGGGGGGCAAACGAGCAGTACGTC. Translation gives CASSFRGANEQYV.

There are many counts of this clonotype. The CDR3 reads CASSPIAGGPADTQYF. The CDR3 nucleotides read TGTGCCAGCAGCCCCATAGCGGGAGGGCCAGCAGATACGCAGTATTTT. The chain has TRBV7-2 and TRBJ2-3; 11 nucleotides match TRBD2. The CDR3 sequence is 16 residues long. Germline-derived CDR1 and CDR2 are SGHTA and FQGNSA. Losses at the gene ends were 5 bases for V and 4 bases for J; bases not matched to a gene: 8. The complete variable domain, with remaining parts taken from reference TRBV7-2 and TRBJ2-3, reads GAGVSQSPSNKVTEKGKDVELRCDPISGHTALYWYRQSLGQGLEFLIYFQGNSAPDKSGLPSDRFSAERTGGSVSTLTIQRTQQEDSAVYLCASSPIAGGPADTQYFGPGTRLTVL.

This clonotype has ten or more counts. The V call is TRBV5-1, the J call TRBJ2-1, with D perhaps matching TRBD2 (5 bases). With 6 bases removed from V and 0 bases from J, the gap between germline ends came to 16 bases. Germline CDR1 SGHRS, CDR2 YFSETQ. The CDR3 is made up of 16 amino acids. CDR3 sequence (DNA): TGCGCCAGCACGGGGAACTTCGAGACCTCCTACAATGAGCAGTTCTTC. Translated: CASTGNFETSYNEQFF. Together with reference TRBV5-1 and TRBJ2-1, the CDR3 gives the full variable domain: KAGVTQTPRYLIKTRGQQVTLSCSPISGHRSVSWYQQTPGQGLQFLFEYFSETQRNKGNFPGRFSGRQFSNSRSEMNVSTLELGDSALYLCASTGNFETSYNEQFFGPGTRLTVL.

The chain joins TRBV5-1 to TRBJ2-1; 9 bases are a match to TRBD2. The germline V gene has CDR1 SGHRS and CDR2 YFSETQ. V was clipped by 7 bases and J by 0 bases; unmatched bases: 8. The CDR3 runs to 16 residues. As DNA, the CDR3 is TGCGCCAGCGACCTTTTTAGCGGGAGCTCCTACAATGAGCAGTTCTTC. Its translation: CASDLFSGSSYNEQFF.

The gene calls are TRBV20-1 and TRBJ2-1; TRBD1 might be the D (5 bases). V was cut by 3 bases and J by 7 bases, with 16 bases left in between. This CDR3 is 14 amino acids long. The germline V gene has CDR1 DFQATT and CDR2 SNEGSKA (reference sequence). The CDR3 DNA follows: TGCAGTGCTAGGGTGGTAGGGGCCGGGAATGAGCAGTTCTTC. Translation: CSARVVGAGNEQFF.

This clonotype occurred many times. V gene TRBV4-1 combines with J gene TRBJ2-1; possibly TRBD1 or TRBD2 for D (6 bases each). The CDR3 is 14 residues long. Trimming took 2 bases from V and 4 from J, leaving 9 bases between them. Per germline, CDR1 MGHRA and CDR2 YSYEKL. The DNA of the CDR3 is TGCGCCAGCAGCCAACCGGGGGCTTACAATGAGCAGTTCTTC. This translates into CASSQPGAYNEQFF.

This clonotype was counted ten times or more. This chain joins TRBV29-1 and TRBJ2-5; possibly TRBD1 for D (5 bases). CDR1 and CDR2 (germline): SQVTM, ANQGSEA. The V and J ends lost 6 bases and 0 bases respectively, with 14 bases between them. The CDR3 covers 14 residues. The CDR3 protein is CSVLRQRYQETQYF. CDR3 bases: TGCAGCGTGCTAAGACAGCGATACCAAGAGACCCAGTACTTC.

This clonotype was detected ten times or more. The chain joins TRBV12-3 or TRBV12-4 to TRBJ1-3; D is possibly TRBD1 (6 bases). V was trimmed by 1 base and J by 0 bases, leaving 16 bases between them. This CDR3 has 18 residues. CDR3 nucleotide sequence: TGTGCCAGCAGTTTAGACGACAGGTTCATGAGCTCTGGAAACACCATATATTTT. Its protein product is CASSLDDRFMSSGNTIYF.

Ten or more counts support this clonotype. The chain uses TRBV27 and TRBJ2-3, with TRBD2 identical over 7 bases. The CDR3 runs to 15 residues. J gave up 4 bases and V 4 bases, and 8 bases lay outside the gene matches. The germline CDR1 and CDR2 sequences are MNHEY and SMNVEV (reference sequence). DNA of the CDR3: TGTGCCAGCAGTTCCGGCGGGAGTAAATCAGATACGCAGTATTTT. Residues: CASSSGGSKSDTQYF.

At least ten counts were recorded for this clonotype. The chain combines TRBV29-1 with TRBJ1-2; 7 bases map to TRBD1. CDR1 and CDR2 (germline): SQVTM, ANQGSEA. V lost 3 bases to trimming and J lost 6 bases; unmatched junction nucleotides: 7. The CDR3 length is 13 residues. DNA of the CDR3: TGCAGCGTTGAGAGGGCAGGGGGTAATGGCTACACCTTC. Its protein product is CSVERAGGNGYTF.

J is TRBJ2-1 and V is TRBV5-6; D call uncertain. Trimming cost V 1 base and J 3 bases, with 11 bases left between them. The CDR3 is 15 residues long. Germline V gives CDR1 SGHDT, CDR2 YYEEEE. The DNA of the CDR3 is TGTGCCAGCAGCTTGCGGCAGGCCCACTACAATGAGCAGTTCTTC. Amino acids: CASSLRQAHYNEQFF. Looking up the rest from reference TRBV5-6 and TRBJ2-1 gives the full variable domain: DAGVTQSPTHLIKTRGQQVTLRCSPKSGHDTVSWYQQALGQGPQFIFQYYEEEERQRGNFPDRFSGHQFPNYSSELNVNALLLGDSALYLCASSLRQAHYNEQFFGPGTRLTVL.

The rearrangement uses TRBV5-6 and TRBJ2-3; a possible D gene is TRBD1 (6 bases). This CDR3 is 13 amino acids long. Germline V gene sequence: CDR1 SGHDT, CDR2 YYEEEE. The ends were cut back, 4 bases at V and 3 bases at J, with 9 bases in the middle. The CDR3 nucleotides read TGTGCCAGCAGCGTGGACAGAACAGATACGCAGTATTTT. Its translation is CASSVDRTDTQYF.

This clonotype was observed at least ten times. This chain uses TRBV20-1 with TRBJ2-5; possible D gene TRBD1, 5 bases. Germline lookup yields CDR1 DFQATT and CDR2 SNEGSKA (reference sequence). The CDR3 runs to 15 residues. Trimming removed 4 bases at V and 4 bases at J, with 19 bases between. This CDR3 is CSAIKDNYLPETQYF. For the CDR3, the DNA is TGCAGTGCTATTAAGGACAATTACTTACCAGAGACCCAGTACTTC.

In this sample, this clonotype turned up many times. The CDR3 sequence: CASRPSGLRELFF. The CDR3 DNA reads TGTGCCAGCAGGCCTAGCGGGCTGCGGGAGCTGTTTTTT. This chain joins TRBV7-6 and TRBJ2-2; 8 bases agree with TRBD2. Per germline, CDR1 SGHVS and CDR2 FNYEAQ. The CDR3 length is 13 residues. V lost 6 bases to trimming and J lost 9 bases; unmatched junction nucleotides: 6.

J is TRBJ2-1 and V is TRBV7-2; D unresolved. V was cut by 5 bases and J by 4 bases, with 9 bases left in between. Per the germline V gene, CDR1 is SGHTA and CDR2 is FQGNSA. This CDR3 is built from 13 residues. The DNA for the CDR3 is TGTGCCAGCAGCCAGGCTAGGTACAATGAGCAGTTCTTC. Its translation: CASSQARYNEQFF.